The 4 T cell receptor beta chains below all came from one sample that was sequenced in a study of T cells after yellow fever vaccination. One entry per CDR3 protein results from TCRdb running MiXCR on the 5' RACE reads. The table has hundreds of thousands of distinct CDR3 sequences, 9% to 15% seen once; the top ten hold about 16%. Sequences were derived from PBMCs, sampled on the day of the yellow fever booster vaccination. These receptors all stem from a man aged 25 to 45 who received the YFV17D yellow fever vaccine.

This clonotype was counted between two and nine times. This chain joins TRBV15 and TRBJ2-1; tentatively, D is TRBD1 (5 bases). CDR3 size: 16 residues. In germline, CDR1 is LNHNV, CDR2 YYDKDF (reference sequence). V dropped 0 bases and J dropped 5 bases, with 14 bases sitting between them. For the CDR3, the DNA is TGTGCCACCAGCAGAGATCCCAGGGATTCTAACAATGAGCAGTTCTTC. Translated: CATSRDPRDSNNEQFF.

This clonotype was seen only a few times. The chain is built from TRBV7-9 and TRBJ2-7, with a possible D match to TRBD1 (8 bases). The CDR3 has 14 amino acids. The germline V gene encodes CDR1 SEHNR and CDR2 FQNEAQ (reference sequence). V lost 5 bases and J lost 6, with 17 bases in between. CDR3 sequence reads: CASSLIQGGGEQYF. In nucleotides, the CDR3 is TGTGCCAGCAGCCTTATACAGGGGGGGGGCGAGCAGTACTTC.

J is TRBJ2-7 and V is TRBV7-9; 12 bases align to TRBD2. V lost 5 bases and J lost 1; bases outside the gene matches: 3. The CDR3 has 15 amino acids. Germline lookup yields CDR1 SEHNR and CDR2 FQNEAQ (reference sequence). The CDR3 bases are TGTGCCAGCAGCATCGGGACTAGCGGGTCCTACGAGCAGTACTTC. The encoded protein is CASSIGTSGSYEQYF. The full variable domain, completed using reference TRBV7-9 and TRBJ2-7, is DTGVSQNPRHKITKRGQNVTFRCDPISEHNRLYWYRQTLGQGPEFLTYFQNEAQLEKSRLLSDRFSAERPKGSFSTLEIQRTEQGDSAMYLCASSIGTSGSYEQYFGPGTRLTVT.

The CDR3 region is CSARDTLDKNTGELFF. The CDR3 bases are TGCAGTGCTAGAGATACTCTGGACAAGAACACCGGGGAGCTGTTTTTT. The V call is TRBV20-1, the J call TRBJ2-2; possible D gene TRBD1, 5 bases. Trimming cost V 0 bases and J 1 base, with 12 bases left between them. This CDR3 spans 16 amino acids. From germline, CDR1 is DFQATT and CDR2 SNEGSKA (reference sequence).